Below are 18 T cell receptor beta chains sequenced from a single sample in a study of shared clonotypes between healthy human individuals (dated by TCRdb to about 2020). Libraries were prepared through the immunoSEQ multiplex PCR assay. TCRdb mirrors the immuneACCESS table, restricted to in-frame sequences. Some clones are absent from its copies; in checked studies, under half trace to an unresolved V gene, and the reason for the others is unknown. This sample lists more than 2 million clones; approximately 92% were detected once. The leading ten clones occupy more than 1.5% of the sample. CD8 naive samples were CD45RO-negative cells positively selected for CCR7, giving a CD45RA+CCR7+ population that excluded TemRA cells. Source material: naive CD8+ T cells from PBMCs. Sample cell subset or site, as interpreted from the label and publication: CD45RA+CCR7+. The source is a man aged 18 to 30 in good health. Some clones in this sample may be carry-over from other donors' samples.

The chain recombines TRBV7-9 with TRBJ1-6; the D gene is possibly TRBD1 (5 bases). V dropped 1 base and J dropped 6 bases, with 13 bases sitting between them. Germline assignment: CDR1 SEHNR and CDR2 FQNEAQ (reference sequence). The CDR3 consists of 16 residues. The CDR3 bases are TGTGCCAGCAGCTTAGGTAGTATCCAGGGTAATTCACCCCTCCACTTT. This encodes CASSLGSIQGNSPLHF.

The CDR3: CASSVIRGHEQFF. The CDR3 coding sequence is TGTGCCAGCAGTGTTATTCGAGGCCATGAGCAGTTCTTC. The chain has TRBV25-1 and TRBJ2-1, with D unclear. The CDR3 is 13 amino acids. CDR1 MGHDK and CDR2 SYGVNS come from the germline V gene. Trimming removed 4 bases at V and 8 bases at J, with 12 bases between.

The V and J genes are TRBV15 and TRBJ2-2; possible D gene TRBD1, 6 bases. From germline, CDR1 is LNHNV and CDR2 YYDKDF (reference sequence). Trimming shortened V by 0 bases and J by 5 bases, and 13 bases separated the two germline ends. CDR3 length: 16 amino acids. The CDR3 sequence: CATSRDRVGGTGELFF. CDR3 coding DNA: TGTGCCACCAGCAGAGATCGTGTAGGGGGTACCGGGGAGCTGTTTTTT. Full variable domain (remainder filled in from reference TRBV15 and TRBJ2-2): DAMVIQNPRYQVTQFGKPVTLSCSQTLNHNVMYWYQQKSSQAPKLLFHYYDKDFNNEADTPDNFQSRRPNTSFCFLDIRSPGLGDTAMYLCATSRDRVGGTGELFFGEGSRLTVL.

About this clone itself: The sample holds other DNA sequences that translate to the same CDR3. Here the CDR3 DNA reads TGTGCCAGCAGTTTAAGAGGTGCCAATGAGCAGTTCTTC. Translation: CASSLRGANEQFF. This chain links TRBV27 with TRBJ2-1; D unresolved. The germline V gene has CDR1 MNHEY and CDR2 SMNVEV (reference sequence). This CDR3 contains 13 residues. Trimming took off 2 bases at V and 6 bases at J, with 8 bases between the two ends.

V is TRBV6-1 and J is TRBJ1-4; a possible D gene is TRBD1 (5 bases). There are 17 residues in the CDR3. V was cut by 1 base and J by 1 base, with 13 bases left in between. Germline CDR1 MNHNS, CDR2 SASEGT. Here the CDR3 reads CASSEVQGEGTNEKLFF. Here the CDR3 DNA reads TGTGCCAGCAGTGAAGTCCAGGGTGAAGGAACTAATGAAAAACTGTTTTTT.

The rearrangement links TRBV6-6 to TRBJ1-1; no clear D gene. Trimming cost V 0 bases and J 6 bases, with 11 bases left between them. The CDR3 has 14 amino acids. Germline V CDR1 and CDR2: MNHNY, SVGAGI (reference sequence). The CDR3 region is CASSYSAGRAEAFF. CDR3 DNA: TGTGCCAGCAGTTACTCAGCCGGGAGGGCTGAAGCTTTCTTT.

The chain uses TRBV28 and TRBJ2-7; 12 nucleotides align to TRBD2. V was clipped by 1 base and J by 0 bases; unmatched bases: 7. The CDR3 runs to 18 residues. CDR1 MDHEN and CDR2 SYDVKM come from the germline V gene. This chain's CDR3 is CASSLFGTSGLSSYEQYF. In nucleotides, the CDR3 is TGTGCCAGCAGTTTATTCGGGACTAGCGGGTTAAGCTCCTACGAGCAGTACTTC. Using reference TRBV28 and TRBJ2-7 for the parts outside the CDR3, the full variable domain is DVKVTQSSRYLVKRTGEKVFLECVQDMDHENMFWYRQDPGLGLRLIYFSYDVKMKEKGDIPEGYSVSREKKERFSLILESASTNQTSMYLCASSLFGTSGLSSYEQYFGPGTRLTVT.

The chain joins TRBV6-1 to TRBJ2-3; D is uncertain. V lost 3 bases to trimming and J lost 2 bases, with 9 bases between them. The CDR3 covers 14 residues. Germline-derived CDR1 and CDR2 are MNHNS and SASEGT. In DNA form, the CDR3 reads TGTGCCAGCAGTGACCAGAGTTCCACAGATACGCAGTATTTT. Translating gives CASSDQSSTDTQYF.

The rearrangement uses TRBV27 and TRBJ1-6, with D tentatively TRBD1 (5 bases). The germline gives CDR1 MNHEY, CDR2 SMNVEV (reference sequence). V was clipped by 10 bases and J by 6 bases, with 10 bases between them. This CDR3 contains 12 residues. The CDR3 nucleotides are TGTGCCACGGGGACTCTTAATTCACCCCTCCACTTT. Encoded protein: CATGTLNSPLHF.

The rearrangement links TRBV7-9 to TRBJ2-2; D gene unclear. Looked up from germline, CDR1 is SEHNR and CDR2 is FQNEAQ (reference sequence). The V end was cut by 3 bases, the J end by 5 bases, with 10 bases between. This CDR3 region has 14 residues. This chain's CDR3 is CASSFVGWTGELFF. CDR3 nucleotides: TGTGCCAGCAGCTTTGTGGGTTGGACCGGGGAGCTGTTTTTT. The whole variable domain, filled in from reference TRBV7-9 and TRBJ2-2, reads DTGVSQNPRHKITKRGQNVTFRCDPISEHNRLYWYRQTLGQGPEFLTYFQNEAQLEKSRLLSDRFSAERPKGSFSTLEIQRTEQGDSAMYLCASSFVGWTGELFFGEGSRLTVL.

The rearrangement uses TRBV10-3 and TRBJ1-5; TRBD1 might be the D (6 bases). With 6 bases removed from V and 2 bases from J, the gap between germline ends came to 20 bases. CDR3 length: 17 amino acids. From germline, CDR1 is ENHRY and CDR2 SYGVKD. The CDR3 nucleotides read TGTGCCATCAGCGACCGGACAGATTCGAGGGGCAATCAGCCCCAGCATTTT. This sequence encodes CAISDRTDSRGNQPQHF.

The genes are TRBV10-1 and TRBJ2-7; D not certain. V gave up 4 bases and J gave up 3 bases, with 13 bases separating them. Germline V gene sequence: CDR1 WNHNN, CDR2 SYGVQD (reference sequence). CDR3 length: 14 residues. CDR3 protein: CASSVYADGYEQYF. The DNA of the CDR3 is TGCGCCAGCAGTGTCTACGCGGACGGCTACGAGCAGTACTTC.

CDR3 nucleotide sequence: TGTGCCAGCCGCCGGGACAGAGGACAGCCCCAGCATTTT. Its protein product is CASRRDRGQPQHF. The chain joins TRBV6-5 to TRBJ1-5; TRBD1 agrees at 7 bases. Germline loops: CDR1 MNHEY, CDR2 SVGAGI. The CDR3 is 13 amino acids. V was clipped by 8 bases and J by 7 bases; unmatched bases: 8.

The rearrangement uses TRBV5-8 and TRBJ2-2; D gene uncertain. The CDR3 covers 13 residues. The germline V gene encodes CDR1 SGHTS and CDR2 YDEGEE. V was clipped by 4 bases and J by 6 bases, with 10 bases between them. The CDR3 sequence is CASSPGAAGELFF. The CDR3 DNA is TGTGCCAGCAGCCCAGGTGCGGCCGGGGAGCTGTTTTTT.

The gene calls are TRBV9 and TRBJ2-1; tentative D call: TRBD2 (6 bases). CDR3 length: 14 residues. The germline V gene has CDR1 SGDLS and CDR2 YYNGEE. Trimming removed 7 bases from V and 6 bases from J, with 17 bases in between. The CDR3 region is CASGEQRGSNEQFF. The CDR3 nucleotides read TGTGCCAGCGGCGAACAACGGGGGAGCAATGAGCAGTTCTTC.

This clone was seen only once. The gene calls are TRBV7-2 and TRBJ2-2, with 11 bases lining up with TRBD2. This CDR3 is 15 amino acids long. The V segment lost 4 bases and the J segment 9 bases; nucleotides outside the gene matches: 7. Germline V CDR1 and CDR2: SGHTA, FQGNSA. The DNA of the CDR3 is TGTGCCAGCAGCTCGACTAGCGGGATACACCGGGAGCTGTTTTTT. Its translation is CASSSTSGIHRELFF.

The rearrangement uses TRBV5-6 and TRBJ2-5, with D perhaps TRBD1 (5 bases). The better agreement between TRBJ2-7 and the DNA end casts doubt on the J call. The CDR3 covers 13 residues. Germline values: CDR1 SGHDT, CDR2 YYEEEE. DNA for the CDR3: TGTGCCAGCAGGGAGCCAGGGACCTACGAGCAGTACTTC. Residues: CASREPGTYEQYF.

This sequence joins TRBV12-5 and TRBJ1-1; no clear D. Germline V gives CDR1 LGHNT, CDR2 FRNRAP. The V end was cut by 3 bases, the J end by 1 base, with 9 bases between. CDR3 size: 14 residues. The CDR3 nucleotides read TGTGCTAGTGGTTTCGGGGAGGCGAACACTGAAGCTTTCTTT. Translation gives CASGFGEANTEAFF.